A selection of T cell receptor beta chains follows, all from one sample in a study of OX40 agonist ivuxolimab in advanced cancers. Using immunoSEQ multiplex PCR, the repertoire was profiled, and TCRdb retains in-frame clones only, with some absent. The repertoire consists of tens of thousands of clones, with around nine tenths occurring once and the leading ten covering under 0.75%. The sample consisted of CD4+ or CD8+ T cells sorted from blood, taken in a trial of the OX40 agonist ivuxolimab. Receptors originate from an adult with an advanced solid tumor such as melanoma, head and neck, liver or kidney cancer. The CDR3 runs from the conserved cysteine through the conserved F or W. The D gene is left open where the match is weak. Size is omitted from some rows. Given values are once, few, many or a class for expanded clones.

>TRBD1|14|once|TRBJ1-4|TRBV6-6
CASSYRGLREKLFF
TGTGCCAGCAGCTACAGGGGGCTTAGGGAAAAACTGTTTTTT
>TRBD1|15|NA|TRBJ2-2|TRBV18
CASRSGTGITGELFF
TGTGCCAGCCGGTCCGGGACAGGGATCACCGGGGAGCTGTTTTTT
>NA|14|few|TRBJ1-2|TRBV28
CASSILQGNYGYTF
TGTGCCAGCAGCATCCTGCAGGGGAACTATGGCTACACCTTC
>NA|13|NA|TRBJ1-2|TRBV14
CASSSGPYYGYTF
TGTGCCAGCAGCTCCGGGCCATACTATGGCTACACCTTC
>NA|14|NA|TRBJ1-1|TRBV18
CASSPGTVNTEAFF
TGTGCCAGCTCACCAGGGACGGTGAACACTGAAGCTTTCTTT
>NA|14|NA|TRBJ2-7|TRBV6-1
CASSEPPALGEQYF
TGTGCCAGCAGTGAACCGCCAGCCCTGGGGGAGCAGTACTTC
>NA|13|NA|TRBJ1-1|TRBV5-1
CASSRALSTEAFF
TGCGCCAGCAGCCGGGCCTTATCCACTGAAGCTTTCTTT
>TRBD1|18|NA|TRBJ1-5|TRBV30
CAWRGTDRGRYSNQPQHF
TGTGCCTGGAGGGGGACTGACAGGGGTCGGTATAGCAATCAGCCCCAGCATTTT
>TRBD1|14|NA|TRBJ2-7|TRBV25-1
CASSKRTGPHEQYF
TGTGCCAGCAGTAAGCGGACAGGGCCCCACGAGCAGTACTTC
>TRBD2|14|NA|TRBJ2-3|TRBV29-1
CSAARGGTSDTQYF
TGCAGCGCTGCCCGGGGGGGGACCTCAGATACGCAGTATTTT
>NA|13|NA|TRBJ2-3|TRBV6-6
CASSHTSTDTQYF
TGTGCCAGCAGTCATACTAGCACAGATACGCAGTATTTT
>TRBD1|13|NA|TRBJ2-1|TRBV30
CAWRTGLYNEQFF
TGTGCCTGGAGGACAGGGCTCTACAATGAGCAGTTCTTC
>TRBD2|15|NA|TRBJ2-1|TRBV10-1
CASSTGLAGDNEQFF
TGCGCCAGCAGTACTGGACTAGCGGGCGACAATGAGCAGTTCTTC
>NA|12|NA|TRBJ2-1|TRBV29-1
CSAGEIYNEQFF
TGCAGCGCTGGGGAAATCTACAATGAGCAGTTCTTC
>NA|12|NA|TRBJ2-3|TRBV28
CASSLMGHTQYF
TGTGCCAGCAGTTTGATGGGGCATACGCAGTATTTT
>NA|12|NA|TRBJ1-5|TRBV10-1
CASSTGNQPQHF
TGCGCCAGCAGTACGGGGAATCAGCCCCAGCATTTT
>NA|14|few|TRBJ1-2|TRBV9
CASSVEQGWYGYTF
TGTGCCAGCAGCGTAGAGCAGGGGTGGTATGGCTACACCTTC
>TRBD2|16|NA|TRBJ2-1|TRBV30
CAWSVRSGRAGNEQFF
TGTGCCTGGAGTGTACGTAGCGGGAGGGCCGGCAATGAGCAGTTCTTC
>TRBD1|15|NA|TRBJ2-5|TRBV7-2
CASSARQGAQETQYF
TGTGCCAGCAGCGCCCGACAGGGGGCGCAAGAGACCCAGTACTTC
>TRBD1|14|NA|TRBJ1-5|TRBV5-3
CARNMDRLVQPQHF
TGTGCCAGAAATATGGACAGGTTGGTCCAGCCCCAGCATTTT
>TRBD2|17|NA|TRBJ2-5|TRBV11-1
CASSPRGLAGNGETQYF
TGTGCCAGCAGCCCCCGAGGACTAGCGGGAAACGGGGAGACCCAGTACTTC
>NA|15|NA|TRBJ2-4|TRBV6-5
CASSPKGGSSFFDYF
TGTGCCAGCAGCCCAAAGGGGGGCAGCTCCTTCTTCGATTACTTC
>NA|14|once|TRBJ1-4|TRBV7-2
CASSRFGAREKLFF
TGTGCCAGCAGCCGTTTCGGGGCTCGGGAAAAACTGTTTTTT
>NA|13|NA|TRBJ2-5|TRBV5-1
CASSLALVETQYF
TGCGCCAGCAGCTTGGCCTTGGTGGAGACCCAGTACTTC
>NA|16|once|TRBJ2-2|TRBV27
CASRNTRRSNTGELFF
TGTGCCAGCAGGAATACCAGGCGATCGAACACCGGGGAGCTGTTTTTT
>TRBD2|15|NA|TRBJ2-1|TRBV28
CASSYIWGGDNEQFF
TGTGCCAGCAGTTACATATGGGGGGGTGACAATGAGCAGTTCTTC
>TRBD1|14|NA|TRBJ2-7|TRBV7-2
CASSRDSQSYEQYF
TGTGCCAGCAGCCGGGACAGTCAATCCTACGAGCAGTACTTC
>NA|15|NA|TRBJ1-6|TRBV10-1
CASSELKGSNSPLHF
TGCGCCAGCAGTGAGTTGAAGGGGTCGAATTCACCCCTCCACTTT
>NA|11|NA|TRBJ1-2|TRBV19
CASVYTGGYTF
TGTGCCAGCGTTTATACGGGGGGCTACACCTTC
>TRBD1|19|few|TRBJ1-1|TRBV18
CASSPPLRTGSWASTEAFF
TGTGCCAGCTCACCACCCCTACGGACAGGGTCTTGGGCGAGCACTGAAGCTTTCTTT
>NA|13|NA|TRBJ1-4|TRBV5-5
CASSTATNEKLFF
TGTGCCAGCTCGACAGCAACCAATGAAAAACTGTTTTTT
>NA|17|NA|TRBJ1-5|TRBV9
CASSPGIMGYSNQPQHF
TGTGCCAGCAGCCCTGGGATTATGGGATATAGCAATCAGCCCCAGCATTTT
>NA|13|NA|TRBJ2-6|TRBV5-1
CASGISGANVLTF
TGCGCCAGCGGGATCTCTGGGGCCAACGTCCTGACTTTC
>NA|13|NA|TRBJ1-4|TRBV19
CASTQGRDEKLFF
TGTGCCAGTACCCAGGGGAGAGATGAAAAACTGTTTTTT
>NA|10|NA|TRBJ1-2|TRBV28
CASRDNGYTF
TGTGCCAGCAGGGACAATGGCTACACCTTC
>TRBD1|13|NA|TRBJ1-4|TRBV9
CASSGTGAGKLFF
TGTGCCAGCAGCGGGACAGGGGCGGGAAAACTGTTTTTT
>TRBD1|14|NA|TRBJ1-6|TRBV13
CASTLQGANSPLHF
TGTGCCAGCACACTCCAGGGGGCAAATTCACCCCTCCACTTT
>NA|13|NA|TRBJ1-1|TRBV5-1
CASSGGVNTEAFF
TGCGCCAGCAGCGGAGGAGTGAACACTGAAGCTTTCTTT